What follows are 30 T cell receptor beta chains derived from one specimen sequenced in a study of technical replicates of blood from several donors. Profiled with immunoSEQ multiplex PCR; TCRdb holds only in-frame clones, not every one. Of about 90,000 clones in the sample, 85% to 95% are singletons; the top ten hold 0.25%. Sequenced sample: T cells isolated from PBMCs. Receptors were obtained from a human donor in good health.

The V call is TRBV28, the J call TRBJ2-2; TRBD1 agrees at 8 bases. The CDR3 is 15 residues long. CDR1 and CDR2 from the germline V gene are MDHEN and SYDVKM. After removal of 5 bases from V and 1 base from J, the junction contained 3 bases not matched to a gene. The CDR3: CASSRTGRNTGELFF. CDR3 nucleotide sequence: TGTGCCAGCAGTAGGACAGGGCGGAACACCGGGGAGCTGTTTTTT.

The chain couples TRBV27 to TRBJ2-5; 15 bases match TRBD2. This CDR3 is 18 amino acids long. Germline CDR1 and CDR2: MNHEY and SMNVEV (reference sequence). J was trimmed by 5 bases and V by 5 bases; bases with no gene match: 12. CDR3 coding DNA: TGTGCCAGCAGTGCGGGACTAGCGGGAGGTTATGGTGTGGAGACCCAGTACTTC. Translated: CASSAGLAGGYGVETQYF.

The chain is built from TRBV7-9 and TRBJ1-3; the match to TRBD1 covers 7 bases. This CDR3 contains 16 residues. Germline V gene lookup returns CDR1 SEHNR and CDR2 FQNEAQ (reference sequence). V was clipped by 6 bases and J by 0 bases; unmatched bases: 8. The DNA of the CDR3 is TGTGCCAGCAGACAAACCGGGACAGACTCTGGAAACACCATATATTTT. This gives the protein CASRQTGTDSGNTIYF.

For the CDR3, the DNA is TGTGCCAGCCGCCCGCTCGGGTACAGCAATCAGCCCCAGCATTTT. Protein: CASRPLGYSNQPQHF. The V gene is TRBV27, the J gene TRBJ1-5; D remains ambiguous. CDR1 and CDR2 (germline): MNHEY, SMNVEV (reference sequence). V was shortened by 8 bases and J by 1 base, with 15 bases between the two germline ends. The CDR3 is made up of 15 amino acids.

The V call is TRBV11-2, the J call TRBJ2-5; D possibly corresponds to TRBD1 (5 bases). Germline CDR1 reads SGHAT; CDR2 reads FQNNGV. V lost 7 bases to trimming and J lost 5 bases, with 17 bases between them. The CDR3 totals 14 residues. CDR3 amino acids: CASTRAPSWETQYF. As DNA, the CDR3 is TGTGCCAGCACCAGGGCCCCTAGTTGGGAGACCCAGTACTTC.

J is TRBJ1-6 and V is TRBV7-3; possibly TRBD1 for D (5 bases). The V and J ends lost 5 bases and 9 bases respectively, with 11 bases between them. The V gene's germline CDR1 is SGHTA and CDR2 FQGTGA. The CDR3 loop spans 13 amino acids. The CDR3 loop reads CASSDSHGSPLHF. For the CDR3, the DNA is TGTGCCAGCAGCGACAGCCATGGTTCACCCCTCCACTTT.

The chain has TRBV10-3 and TRBJ2-3; possible D gene TRBD2, 5 bases. This CDR3 spans 16 amino acids. The germline V gene has CDR1 ENHRY and CDR2 SYGVKD. Trimming removed 4 bases from V and 0 bases from J, with 14 bases in between. DNA of the CDR3: TGTGCCATCAGTGGGACTCTACCTACTAGCACAGATACGCAGTATTTT. This encodes CAISGTLPTSTDTQYF.

In its sample, this clone was seen a few times. This rearrangement joins TRBV6-1 to TRBJ1-1; the D gene is possibly TRBD1 (5 bases). This CDR3 region has 14 residues. The germline V gene has CDR1 MNHNS and CDR2 SASEGT. V gave up 3 bases and J gave up 0 bases, with 8 bases separating them. DNA for the CDR3: TGTGCCAGCAGTGACGCAGGGATGAACACTGAAGCTTTCTTT. It encodes CASSDAGMNTEAFF.

This chain uses TRBV30 with TRBJ2-2, with TRBD1 as a possible D gene (5 bases). CDR1 GTSNPN and CDR2 SVGIG come from the germline V gene (reference sequence). The CDR3 length is 11 residues. The V gene lost 8 bases and the J gene lost 4 bases, with 8 bases spanning the gap. The CDR3 region is CAHRSTGELFF. The CDR3 bases are TGTGCCCACAGGAGCACCGGGGAGCTGTTTTTT. Together with reference TRBV30 and TRBJ2-2, the CDR3 gives the full variable domain: SQTIHQWPATLVQPVGSPLSLECTVEGTSNPNLYWYRQAAGRGLQLLFYSVGIGQISSEVPQNLSASRPQDRQFILSSKKLLLSDSGFYLCAHRSTGELFFGEGSRLTVL.

This chain uses TRBV11-2 with TRBJ2-1, with 8 bases lining up with TRBD2. The junction had 7 bases not matched to a gene; V was cut back by 5 bases and J by 4 bases. Per the germline V gene, CDR1 is SGHAT and CDR2 is FQNNGV. The CDR3 contains 15 residues. The CDR3 reads CASSPPGGGYNEQFF. The CDR3 region has the DNA TGTGCCAGCAGCCCCCCCGGCGGGGGGTACAATGAGCAGTTCTTC.

The genes are TRBV27 and TRBJ2-7, with a weak D call TRBD2 (5 bases). Germline CDR1 is MNHEY and CDR2 is SMNVEV (reference sequence). With 6 bases removed from V and 0 bases from J, the gap between germline ends came to 15 bases. The CDR3 sequence is 15 residues long. The CDR3 sequence: CASRFGLSSSYEQYF. The CDR3 nucleotides are TGTGCCAGCAGATTCGGACTTTCAAGCTCCTACGAGCAGTACTTC.

V gene TRBV12-5 combines with J gene TRBJ2-7, with 9 bases matching TRBD2. The CDR3 is 13 residues long. V was clipped by 7 bases and J by 2 bases; unmatched bases: 3. Germline loops: CDR1 LGHNT, CDR2 FRNRAP. The CDR3 reads CASASGATYEQYF. The CDR3 DNA sequence: TGTGCTAGTGCTAGCGGGGCCACCTACGAGCAGTACTTC.

The chain employs TRBV6-5 and TRBJ2-7; TRBD1 agrees at 8 bases. CDR1 MNHEY and CDR2 SVGAGI come from the germline V gene. Unmatched junction bases numbered 11, after V lost 7 bases and J lost 3 bases. This CDR3 has 15 residues. The CDR3 spells CASTQGAGNFYEQYF. CDR3 DNA sequence: TGTGCCAGCACCCAGGGGGCAGGAAACTTCTACGAGCAGTACTTC.

The CDR3 DNA reads as TGTGCCAGCAGCCCCCGCCTGGCAGGCACAAACAGGGGTGGAAACGAGCAGTACTTC. This gives the protein CASSPRLAGTNRGGNEQYF. This rearrangement joins TRBV11-2 to TRBJ2-7, with 7 bases matching TRBD1. Germline-derived CDR1 and CDR2 are SGHAT and FQNNGV. V lost 5 bases, J lost 5 bases, and 24 bases stayed unmatched. The CDR3 has 19 amino acids.

The genes are TRBV9 and TRBJ2-7, with 8 bases lining up with TRBD1. This CDR3 is built from 14 residues. V was pared by 0 bases and J by 3 bases, with 2 bases of the junction left unmatched. Germline assignment: CDR1 SGDLS and CDR2 YYNGEE. The CDR3 DNA is TGTGCCAGCAGCGTAGGGACAGGGTACTACGAGCAGTACTTC. This sequence encodes CASSVGTGYYEQYF.

In its sample, this clone was seen a few times. The chain has TRBV5-6 and TRBJ2-7; D is possibly TRBD1 (6 bases). Germline V gene lookup returns CDR1 SGHDT and CDR2 YYEEEE. The CDR3 length is 14 residues. The V gene lost 5 bases and the J gene lost 4 bases, with 16 bases spanning the gap. Here the CDR3 DNA reads TGTGCCAGCAGACCCCGGGACACGACATACGAGCAGTACTTC. Translating gives CASRPRDTTYEQYF.

This chain uses TRBV2 with TRBJ1-1, with 7 bases lining up with TRBD1. Germline assignment: CDR1 SNHLY and CDR2 FYNNEI. Trimming removed 5 bases from V and 4 bases from J; junction bases left unmatched: 7. CDR3 size: 14 residues. In DNA, the CDR3 is TGTGCCAGCAGTAGCCGGGACAGTGGCACTGAAGCTTTCTTT. This encodes CASSSRDSGTEAFF.

This chain uses TRBV6-4 with TRBJ2-1; the D gene is possibly TRBD2 (5 bases). CDR1 and CDR2 from the germline V gene are MRHNA and SNTAGT. CDR3 length: 13 residues. Deletions cut 6 bases from V and 4 bases from J, with 10 bases between. The CDR3 here is CASSRSGYNEQFF. Written as DNA, the CDR3 is TGTGCCAGCAGCAGGTCGGGATACAATGAGCAGTTCTTC.

The V and J genes are TRBV19 and TRBJ1-5; unclear D gene. This CDR3 is built from 14 residues. From germline, CDR1 is LNHDA and CDR2 SQIVND (reference sequence). V lost 1 base to trimming and J lost 0 bases, with 4 bases between them. The CDR3 DNA sequence: TGTGCCAGTAGTATAGCAGATAGCAATCAGCCCCAGCATTTT. Amino acids: CASSIADSNQPQHF. The variable domain in full, with the rest retrieved from reference TRBV19 and TRBJ1-5, is DGGITQSPKYLFRKEGQNVTLSCEQNLNHDAMYWYRQDPGQGLRLIYYSQIVNDFQKGDIAEGYSVSREKKESFPLTVTSAQKNPTAFYLCASSIADSNQPQHFGDGTRLSIL.

This chain connects TRBV29-1 to TRBJ2-2; TRBD1 aligns across 7 bases. After removal of 4 bases from V and 0 bases from J, the junction contained 2 bases not matched to a gene. Germline lookup yields CDR1 SQVTM and CDR2 ANQGSEA. This CDR3 comprises 14 residues. CDR3: CSVGQGANTGELFF. CDR3 nucleotide sequence: TGCAGCGTTGGCCAGGGGGCGAACACCGGGGAGCTGTTTTTT.

V is TRBV27 and J is TRBJ2-3, with 7 nucleotides matching TRBD2. CDR1 is MNHEY, CDR2 SMNVEV, per germline (reference sequence). CDR3 length: 15 residues. J gave up 4 bases and V 8 bases, and 12 bases lay outside the gene matches. CDR3 in DNA: TGTGCCAGCTCAGAGATCGGAGCGGGGCCAGATACGCAGTATTTT. It translates to CASSEIGAGPDTQYF.

The chain recombines TRBV14 with TRBJ2-7; D is ambiguous. The CDR3 contains 12 residues. The V gene lost 4 bases and the J gene lost 4 bases, with 8 bases spanning the gap. Looked up from germline, CDR1 is SGHDN and CDR2 is FVKESK. CDR3 region: CASSRQEYEQYF. In nucleotides, the CDR3 is TGTGCCAGCAGCCGTCAAGAGTACGAGCAGTACTTC.

The CDR3 loop is CASSSDNEQFF. CDR3 sequence (DNA): TGTGCCAGCAGCTCGGACAATGAGCAGTTCTTC. This sequence joins TRBV5-4 and TRBJ2-1; D remains unclear. V gave up 3 bases and J gave up 5 bases, with 3 bases separating them. Germline CDR1 is SGHNT and CDR2 is YYREEE (reference sequence). This CDR3 has 11 amino acids.

The chain combines TRBV19 with TRBJ2-7; 7 bases agree with TRBD2. This CDR3 comprises 15 residues. Trimming removed 5 bases from V and 6 bases from J; junction bases left unmatched: 13. The germline gives CDR1 LNHDA, CDR2 SQIVND (reference sequence). The CDR3, as DNA: TGTGCCAGTAGTCCGCGGACTAGTTGGGGGATCGAGCAGTACTTC. It specifies CASSPRTSWGIEQYF.

The chain employs TRBV7-9 and TRBJ1-4; TRBD1 matches 9 bases. Germline V gene data show CDR1 as SEHNR and CDR2 as FQNEAQ (reference sequence). The V and J ends lost 4 bases and 6 bases, in that order; junction bases with no gene match: 6. This CDR3 contains 15 residues. CDR3 loop: CASSWWTGDYEKLFF. The CDR3 nucleotides are TGTGCCAGCAGCTGGTGGACAGGGGATTATGAAAAACTGTTTTTT.

V is TRBV10-3 and J is TRBJ2-5; 11 positions match TRBD2. Looked up from germline, CDR1 is ENHRY and CDR2 is SYGVKD. The trim removed 10 bases at V and 5 bases at J, leaving 3 bases unmatched. This CDR3 has 12 residues. CDR3: CASSGRDETQYF. The CDR3 bases are TGTGCCAGTAGCGGGAGGGATGAGACCCAGTACTTC.

This clone was seen a single time. The J gene is TRBJ1-1, the V gene TRBV2, with D possibly TRBD1 on 5 matching bases. CDR1 is SNHLY, CDR2 FYNNEI, per germline. The CDR3 is made up of 16 amino acids. The V end lost 6 bases, the J end lost 3 bases, and 20 bases lay between the germline ends. The CDR3 loop reads CASSDDFGRADTEAFF. The CDR3 region has the DNA TGTGCCAGCAGCGACGACTTTGGCAGGGCGGACACTGAAGCTTTCTTT.

The chain has TRBV11-3 and TRBJ1-4; TRBD1 agrees at 8 bases. CDR3 length equals 15 residues. V was clipped by 2 bases and J by 5 bases; unmatched bases: 4. The V gene's germline CDR1 is SGHNT and CDR2 YENEEA. CDR3 in amino acids: CASSLWGQDNEKLFF. CDR3 in DNA: TGTGCCAGCAGCTTATGGGGACAGGACAATGAAAAACTGTTTTTT.

CDR3 bases: TGTGCCAGCCGATTGGGGGGGTTAGCTAGGAACACCGGGGAGCTGTTTTTT. Its translation is CASRLGGLARNTGELFF. The chain has TRBV27 and TRBJ2-2, with 7 bases matching TRBD2. J lost 1 base, V lost 8 bases, and 13 bases had no gene match. The CDR3 length is 17 residues. CDR1 and CDR2 (germline): MNHEY, SMNVEV (reference sequence).

The chain joins TRBV6-5 to TRBJ2-7; no firm D call. Germline CDR1 MNHEY, CDR2 SVGAGI. This CDR3 spans 14 amino acids. Trimming left V 4 bases short and J 2 bases short, with 12 bases between. CDR3 loop: CASSSYTLPYEQYF. DNA for the CDR3: TGTGCCAGCAGTTCCTATACGTTACCCTACGAGCAGTACTTC.